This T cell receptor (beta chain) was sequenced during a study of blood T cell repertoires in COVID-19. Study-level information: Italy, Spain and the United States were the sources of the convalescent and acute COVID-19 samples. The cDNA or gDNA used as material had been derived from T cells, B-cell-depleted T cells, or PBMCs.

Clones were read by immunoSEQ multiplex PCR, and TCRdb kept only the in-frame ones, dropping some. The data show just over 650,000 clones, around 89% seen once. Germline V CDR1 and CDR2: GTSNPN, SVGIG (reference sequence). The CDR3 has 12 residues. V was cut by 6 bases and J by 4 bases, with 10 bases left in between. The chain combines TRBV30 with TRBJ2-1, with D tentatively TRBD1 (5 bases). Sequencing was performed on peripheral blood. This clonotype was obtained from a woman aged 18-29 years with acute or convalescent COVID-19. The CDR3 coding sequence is TGTGCCTGCTTGACAGTGTACAATGAGCAGTTCTTC. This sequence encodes CACLTVYNEQFF.